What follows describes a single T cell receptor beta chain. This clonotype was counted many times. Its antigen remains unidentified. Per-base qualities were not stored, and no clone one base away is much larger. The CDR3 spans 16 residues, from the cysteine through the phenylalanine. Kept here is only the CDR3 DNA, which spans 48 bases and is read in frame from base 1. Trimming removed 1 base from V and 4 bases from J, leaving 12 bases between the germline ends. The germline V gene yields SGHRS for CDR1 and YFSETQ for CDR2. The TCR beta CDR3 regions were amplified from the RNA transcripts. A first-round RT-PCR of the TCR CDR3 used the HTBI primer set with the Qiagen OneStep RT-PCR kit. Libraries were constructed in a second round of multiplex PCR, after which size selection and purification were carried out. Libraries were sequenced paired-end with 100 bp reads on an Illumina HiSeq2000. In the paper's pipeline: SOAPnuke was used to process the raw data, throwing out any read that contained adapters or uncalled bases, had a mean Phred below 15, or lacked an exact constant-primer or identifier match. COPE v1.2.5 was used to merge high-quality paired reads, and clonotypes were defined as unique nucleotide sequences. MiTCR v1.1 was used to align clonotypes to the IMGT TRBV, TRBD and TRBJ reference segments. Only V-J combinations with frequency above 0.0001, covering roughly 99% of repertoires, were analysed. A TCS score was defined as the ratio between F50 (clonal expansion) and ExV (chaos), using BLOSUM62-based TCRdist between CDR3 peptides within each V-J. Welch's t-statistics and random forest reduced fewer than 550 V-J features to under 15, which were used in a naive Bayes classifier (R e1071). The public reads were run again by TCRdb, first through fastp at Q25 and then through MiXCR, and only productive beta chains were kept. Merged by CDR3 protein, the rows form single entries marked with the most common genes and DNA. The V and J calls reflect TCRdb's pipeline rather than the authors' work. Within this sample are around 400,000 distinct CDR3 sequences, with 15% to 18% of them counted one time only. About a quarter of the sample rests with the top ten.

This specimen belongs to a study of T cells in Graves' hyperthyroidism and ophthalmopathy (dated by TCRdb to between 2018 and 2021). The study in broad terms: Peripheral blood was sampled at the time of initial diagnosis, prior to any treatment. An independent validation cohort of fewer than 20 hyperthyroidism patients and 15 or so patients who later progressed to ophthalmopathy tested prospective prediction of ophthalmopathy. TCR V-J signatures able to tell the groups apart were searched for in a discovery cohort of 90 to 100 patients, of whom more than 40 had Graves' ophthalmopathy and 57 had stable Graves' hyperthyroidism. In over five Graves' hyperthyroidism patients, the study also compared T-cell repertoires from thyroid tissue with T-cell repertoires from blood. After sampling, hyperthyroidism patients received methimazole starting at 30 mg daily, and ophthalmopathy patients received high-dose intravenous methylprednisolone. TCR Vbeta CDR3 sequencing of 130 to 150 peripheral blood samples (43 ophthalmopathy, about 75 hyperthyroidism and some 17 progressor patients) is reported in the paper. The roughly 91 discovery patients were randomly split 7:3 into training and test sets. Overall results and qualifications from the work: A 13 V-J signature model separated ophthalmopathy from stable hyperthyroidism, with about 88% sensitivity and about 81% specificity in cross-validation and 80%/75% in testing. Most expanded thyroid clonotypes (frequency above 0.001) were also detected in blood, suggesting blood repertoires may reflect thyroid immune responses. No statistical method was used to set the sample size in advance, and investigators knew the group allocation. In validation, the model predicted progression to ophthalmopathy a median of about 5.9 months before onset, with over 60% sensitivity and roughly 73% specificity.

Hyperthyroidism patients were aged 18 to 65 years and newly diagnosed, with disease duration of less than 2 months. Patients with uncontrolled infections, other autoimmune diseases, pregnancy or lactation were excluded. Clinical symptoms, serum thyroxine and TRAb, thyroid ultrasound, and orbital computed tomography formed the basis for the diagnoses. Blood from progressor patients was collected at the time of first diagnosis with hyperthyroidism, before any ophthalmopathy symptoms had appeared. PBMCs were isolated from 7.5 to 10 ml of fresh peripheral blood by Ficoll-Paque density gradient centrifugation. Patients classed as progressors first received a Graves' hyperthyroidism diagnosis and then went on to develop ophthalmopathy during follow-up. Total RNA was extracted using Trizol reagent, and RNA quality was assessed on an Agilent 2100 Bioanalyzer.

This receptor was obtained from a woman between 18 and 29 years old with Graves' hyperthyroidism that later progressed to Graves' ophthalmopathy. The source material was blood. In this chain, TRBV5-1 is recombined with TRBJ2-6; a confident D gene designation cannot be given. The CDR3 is CASSLQGWSGANVLTF. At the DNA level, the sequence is TGCGCCAGCAGCTTGCAAGGATGGTCCGGGGCCAACGTCCTGACTTTC.